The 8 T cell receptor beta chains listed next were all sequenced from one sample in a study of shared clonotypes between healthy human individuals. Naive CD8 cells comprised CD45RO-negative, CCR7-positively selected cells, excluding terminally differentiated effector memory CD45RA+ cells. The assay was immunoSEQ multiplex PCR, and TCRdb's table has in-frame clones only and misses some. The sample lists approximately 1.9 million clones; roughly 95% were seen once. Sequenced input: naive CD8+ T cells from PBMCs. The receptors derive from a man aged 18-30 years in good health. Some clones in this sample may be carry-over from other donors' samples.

CDR3 DNA: TGCAGCGTCCTCCGGGACGGTAATTTGGGCTACACCTTC. It is translated as CSVLRDGNLGYTF. The chain couples TRBV29-1 to TRBJ1-2; the D gene is possibly TRBD1 (5 bases). Germline values: CDR1 SQVTM, CDR2 ANQGSEA. V lost 6 bases and J lost 8, with 19 bases in between. The CDR3 loop spans 13 amino acids.

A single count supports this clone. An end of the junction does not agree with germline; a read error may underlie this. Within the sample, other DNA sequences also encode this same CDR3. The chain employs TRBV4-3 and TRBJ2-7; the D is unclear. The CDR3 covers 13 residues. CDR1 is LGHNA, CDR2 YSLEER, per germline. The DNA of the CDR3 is TGCGCTAGCAGCCAAGATAACGGCTACGAGCAGTACTTC. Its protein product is CASSQDNGYEQYF.

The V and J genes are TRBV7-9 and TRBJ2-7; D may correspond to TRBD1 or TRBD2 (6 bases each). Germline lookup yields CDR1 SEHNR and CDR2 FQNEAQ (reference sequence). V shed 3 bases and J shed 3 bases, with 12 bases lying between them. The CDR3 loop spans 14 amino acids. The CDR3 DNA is TGTGCCAGCAGCTTTCCAGGGGACTTCTACGAGCAGTACTTC. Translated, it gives CASSFPGDFYEQYF.

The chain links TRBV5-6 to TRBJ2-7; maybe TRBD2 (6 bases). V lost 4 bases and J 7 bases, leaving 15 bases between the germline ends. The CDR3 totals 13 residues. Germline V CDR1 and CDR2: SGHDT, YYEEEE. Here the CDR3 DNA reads TGTGCCAGCAGCCGACGCGGGGCTCTGGAGCAGTACTTC. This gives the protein CASSRRGALEQYF.

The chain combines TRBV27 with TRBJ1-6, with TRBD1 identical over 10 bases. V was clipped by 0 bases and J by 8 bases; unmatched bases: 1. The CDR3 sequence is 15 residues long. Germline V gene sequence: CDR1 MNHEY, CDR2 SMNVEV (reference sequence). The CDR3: CASSLSGTGDSPLHF. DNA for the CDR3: TGTGCCAGCAGTTTATCCGGGACAGGGGATTCACCCCTCCACTTT.

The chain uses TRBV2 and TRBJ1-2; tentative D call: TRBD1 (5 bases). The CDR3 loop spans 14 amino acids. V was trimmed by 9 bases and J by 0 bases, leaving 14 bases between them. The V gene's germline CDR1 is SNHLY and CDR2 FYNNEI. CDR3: CARRDSPANYGYTF. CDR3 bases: TGTGCCAGGAGAGACAGTCCTGCTAACTATGGCTACACCTTC.

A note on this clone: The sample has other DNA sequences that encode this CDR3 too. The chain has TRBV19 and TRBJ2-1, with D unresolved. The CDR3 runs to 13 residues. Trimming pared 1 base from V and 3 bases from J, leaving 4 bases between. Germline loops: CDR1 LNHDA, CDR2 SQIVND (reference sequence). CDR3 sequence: CASSIVGYNEQFF. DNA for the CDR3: TGTGCCAGTAGTATAGTTGGCTACAATGAGCAGTTCTTC.

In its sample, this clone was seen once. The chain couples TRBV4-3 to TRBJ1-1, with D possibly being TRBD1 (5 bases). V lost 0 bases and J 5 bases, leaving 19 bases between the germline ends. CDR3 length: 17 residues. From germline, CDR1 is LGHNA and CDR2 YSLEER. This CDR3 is CASSQEVTPGEGTEAFF. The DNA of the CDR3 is TGCGCCAGCAGCCAAGAGGTGACACCGGGTGAGGGGACTGAAGCTTTCTTT.